This TCR beta chain was identified during a study of lymphopenia after photon versus proton radiotherapy. Study conclusions and caveats: Proton therapy kept repertoires fairly stable, unlike photons, which gained effector/memory cells. Better survival with proton therapy was suggested as possible, not demonstrated. A bigger post-nadir fall in TCR diversity correlated inversely with survival time in deceased patients. After the lymphocyte nadir, photon-treated repertoires showed oligoclonal expansion, especially of CD8+ Temra cells.

Only a few counts were recorded for this clone. Its cognate antigen is unknown. The CDR3 runs 16 residues. V was pared by 6 bases and J by 7 bases, with 14 bases of the junction left unmatched. Germline CDR1 and CDR2: MDHEN and SYDVKM. Sequenced by immunoSEQ multiplex PCR; TCRdb stores in-frame clones only, minus some. The sample has approximately 30,000 clones; around 94% are singletons. Sequenced here: peripheral blood, sampled from a patient treated with photon-based radiotherapy. This TCR came from a woman aged 50 to 60 with cholangiocarcinoma. The V gene is TRBV28, the J gene TRBJ1-5, with 8 nucleotides matching TRBD1. The CDR3 DNA sequence: TGTGCCAGCAGCCCAATACTAGACAGGGGTGGACAGCCCCAGCATTTT. This sequence encodes CASSPILDRGGQPQHF.